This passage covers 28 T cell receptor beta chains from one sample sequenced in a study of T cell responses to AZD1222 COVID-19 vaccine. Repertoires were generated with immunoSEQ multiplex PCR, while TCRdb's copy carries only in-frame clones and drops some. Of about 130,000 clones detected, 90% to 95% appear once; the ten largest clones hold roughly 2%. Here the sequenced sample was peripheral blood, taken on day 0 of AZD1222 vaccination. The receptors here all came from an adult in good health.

CDR3 amino acids: CASSTGQGKDGYTF. As DNA, the CDR3 is TGCGCCAGCAGCACGGGACAGGGGAAAGATGGCTACACCTTC. The chain combines TRBV5-1 with TRBJ1-2; 10 nucleotides match TRBD1. Losses at the gene ends were 4 bases for V and 6 bases for J; bases not matched to a gene: 6. Germline assignment: CDR1 SGHRS and CDR2 YFSETQ. The CDR3 is made up of 14 amino acids.

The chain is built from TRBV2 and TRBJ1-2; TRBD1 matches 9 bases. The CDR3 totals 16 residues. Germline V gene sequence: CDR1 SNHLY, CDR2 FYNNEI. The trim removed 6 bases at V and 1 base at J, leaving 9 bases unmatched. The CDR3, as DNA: TGTGCCAGCAGCTTGACCCGGGACAGGGATAACTATGGCTACACCTTC. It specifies CASSLTRDRDNYGYTF.

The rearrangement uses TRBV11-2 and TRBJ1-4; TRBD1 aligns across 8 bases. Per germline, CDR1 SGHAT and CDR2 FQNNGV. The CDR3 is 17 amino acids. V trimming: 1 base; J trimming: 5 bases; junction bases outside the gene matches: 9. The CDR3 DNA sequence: TGTGCCAGCAGCTTAGCAGGGGGCGCCTCCCTCAATGAAAAACTGTTTTTT. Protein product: CASSLAGGASLNEKLFF.

CDR3 bases: TGTGCCAGCACCACAGGGGGATACAATGAGCAGTTCTTC. Its translation: CASTTGGYNEQFF. The chain uses TRBV27 and TRBJ2-1; 8 bases are shared with TRBD1. The CDR3 has 13 amino acids. Unmatched junction bases numbered 3, after V lost 7 bases and J lost 4 bases. CDR1 is MNHEY and CDR2 is SMNVEV in the germline V gene (reference sequence).

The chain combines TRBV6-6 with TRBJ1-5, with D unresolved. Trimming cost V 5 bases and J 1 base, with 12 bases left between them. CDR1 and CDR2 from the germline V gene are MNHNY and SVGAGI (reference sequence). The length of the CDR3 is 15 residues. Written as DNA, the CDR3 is TGTGCCAGCAGTAGCCTTTTCTTGAGCAATCAGCCCCAGCATTTT. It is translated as CASSSLFLSNQPQHF.

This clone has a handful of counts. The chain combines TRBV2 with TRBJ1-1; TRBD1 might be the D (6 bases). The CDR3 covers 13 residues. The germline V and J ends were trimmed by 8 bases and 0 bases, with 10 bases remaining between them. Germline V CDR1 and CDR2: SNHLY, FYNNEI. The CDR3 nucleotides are TGTGCCAGCCTGGACAGCATGAACACTGAAGCTTTCTTT. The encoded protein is CASLDSMNTEAFF.

In DNA, the CDR3 is TGTGCCAGCAGTGTACAGGGGGGCACAGATACGCAGTATTTT. It is translated as CASSVQGGTDTQYF. This chain uses TRBV6-4 with TRBJ2-3; TRBD1 agrees at 8 bases. Germline assignment: CDR1 MRHNA and CDR2 SNTAGT. This CDR3 is 14 amino acids long. Trimming at V came to 4 bases and at J to 1 base, leaving 1 base not matched to a gene.

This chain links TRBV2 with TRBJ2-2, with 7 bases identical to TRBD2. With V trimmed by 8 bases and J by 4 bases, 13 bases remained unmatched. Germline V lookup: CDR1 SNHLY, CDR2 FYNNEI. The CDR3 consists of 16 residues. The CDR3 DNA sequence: TGTGCCAGCGGGGAGGGGACCAGAGGTATCACCGGGGAGCTGTTTTTT. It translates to CASGEGTRGITGELFF.

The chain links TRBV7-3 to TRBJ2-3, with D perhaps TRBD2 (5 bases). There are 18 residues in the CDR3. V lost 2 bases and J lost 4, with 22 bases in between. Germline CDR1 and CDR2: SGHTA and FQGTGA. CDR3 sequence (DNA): TGTGCCAGCAGCTTACGGTCTTCTCGGGGTGGTTTGGCAGATACGCAGTATTTT. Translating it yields CASSLRSSRGGLADTQYF.

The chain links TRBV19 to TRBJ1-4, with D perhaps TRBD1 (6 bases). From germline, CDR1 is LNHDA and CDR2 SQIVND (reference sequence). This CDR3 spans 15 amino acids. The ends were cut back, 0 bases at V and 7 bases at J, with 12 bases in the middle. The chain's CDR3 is CASSIDRGPGEKLFF. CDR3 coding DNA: TGTGCCAGTAGTATAGATCGGGGGCCGGGTGAAAAACTGTTTTTT.

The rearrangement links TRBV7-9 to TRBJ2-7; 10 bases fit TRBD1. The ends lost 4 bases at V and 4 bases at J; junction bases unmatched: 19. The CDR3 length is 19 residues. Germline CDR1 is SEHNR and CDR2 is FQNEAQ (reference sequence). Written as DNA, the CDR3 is TGTGCCAGCAGCTCCGATAGGGAGGGAGACAGGGGGCGGTTTTACGAGCAGTACTTC. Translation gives CASSSDREGDRGRFYEQYF.

This chain's CDR3 is CASTQMQELRGKLFF. The DNA for the CDR3 is TGTGCCAGCACCCAAATGCAGGAGTTAAGGGGAAAACTGTTTTTT. The chain uses TRBV2 and TRBJ1-4; TRBD1 is a possible D gene (5 bases). The CDR3 spans 15 residues. Looked up from germline, CDR1 is SNHLY and CDR2 is FYNNEI. The V and J ends lost 7 bases and 10 bases respectively, with 22 bases between them.

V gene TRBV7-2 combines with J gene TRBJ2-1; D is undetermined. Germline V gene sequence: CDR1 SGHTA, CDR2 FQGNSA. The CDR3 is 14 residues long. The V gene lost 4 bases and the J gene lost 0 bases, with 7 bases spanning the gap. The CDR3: CASSSTSSYNEQFF. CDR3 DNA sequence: TGTGCCAGCAGCTCGACCAGCTCCTACAATGAGCAGTTCTTC.

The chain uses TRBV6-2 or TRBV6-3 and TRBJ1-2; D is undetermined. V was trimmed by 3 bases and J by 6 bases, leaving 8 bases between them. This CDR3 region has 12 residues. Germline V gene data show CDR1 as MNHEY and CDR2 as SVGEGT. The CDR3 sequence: CASSYFWDGYTF. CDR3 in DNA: TGTGCCAGCAGTTATTTCTGGGATGGCTACACCTTC.

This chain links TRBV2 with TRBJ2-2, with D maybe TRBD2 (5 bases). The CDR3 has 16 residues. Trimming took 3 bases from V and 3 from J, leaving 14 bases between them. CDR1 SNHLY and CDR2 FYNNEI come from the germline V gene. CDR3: CASSEDRLIDTGELFF. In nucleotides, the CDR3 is TGTGCCAGCAGTGAGGACCGACTAATAGACACCGGGGAGCTGTTTTTT.

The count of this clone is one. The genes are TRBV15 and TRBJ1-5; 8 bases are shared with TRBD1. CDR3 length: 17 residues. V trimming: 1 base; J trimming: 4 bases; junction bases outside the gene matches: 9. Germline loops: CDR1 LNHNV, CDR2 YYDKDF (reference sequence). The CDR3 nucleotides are TGTGCCACCAGCAGAGGCCGGACAGGGCGCACGAATCAGCCCCAGCATTTT. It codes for CATSRGRTGRTNQPQHF.

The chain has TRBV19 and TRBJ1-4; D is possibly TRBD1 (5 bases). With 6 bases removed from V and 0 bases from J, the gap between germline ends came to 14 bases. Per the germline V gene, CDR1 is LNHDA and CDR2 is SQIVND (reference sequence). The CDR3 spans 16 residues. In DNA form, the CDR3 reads TGTGCCAGTAGCCCGAGTGGGGCGGCAACTAATGAAAAACTGTTTTTT. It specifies CASSPSGAATNEKLFF.

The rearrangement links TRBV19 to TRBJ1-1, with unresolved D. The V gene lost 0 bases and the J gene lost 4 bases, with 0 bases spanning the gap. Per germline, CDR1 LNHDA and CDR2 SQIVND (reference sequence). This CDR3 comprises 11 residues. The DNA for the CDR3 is TGTGCCAGTAGTATAGACACTGAAGCTTTCTTT. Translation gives CASSIDTEAFF.

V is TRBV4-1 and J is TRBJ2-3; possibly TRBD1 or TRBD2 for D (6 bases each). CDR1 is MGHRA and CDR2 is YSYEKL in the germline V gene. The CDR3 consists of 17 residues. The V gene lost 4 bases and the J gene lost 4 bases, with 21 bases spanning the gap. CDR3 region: CASSLGGMRGLSDTQYF. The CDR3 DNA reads TGCGCCAGCAGCCTAGGGGGGATGCGGGGACTCTCAGATACGCAGTATTTT.

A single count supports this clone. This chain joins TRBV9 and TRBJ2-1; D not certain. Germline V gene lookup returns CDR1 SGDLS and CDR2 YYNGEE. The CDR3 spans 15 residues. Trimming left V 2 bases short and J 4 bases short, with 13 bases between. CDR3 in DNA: TGTGCCAGCAGCGTGTCGACTGCTATTTACAATGAGCAGTTCTTC. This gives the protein CASSVSTAIYNEQFF.

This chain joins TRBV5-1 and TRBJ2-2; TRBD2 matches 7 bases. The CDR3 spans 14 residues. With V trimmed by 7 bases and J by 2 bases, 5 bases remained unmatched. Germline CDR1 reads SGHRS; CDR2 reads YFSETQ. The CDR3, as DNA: TGCGCCAGCGGCCGGGGGGTTAACACCGGGGAGCTGTTTTTT. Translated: CASGRGVNTGELFF.

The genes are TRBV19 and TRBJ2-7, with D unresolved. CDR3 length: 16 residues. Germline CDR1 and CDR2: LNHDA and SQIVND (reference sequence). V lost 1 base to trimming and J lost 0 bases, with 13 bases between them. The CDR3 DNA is TGTGCCAGTAGTATAGGTAGCCAGTGGGGCTCCTACGAGCAGTACTTC. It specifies CASSIGSQWGSYEQYF. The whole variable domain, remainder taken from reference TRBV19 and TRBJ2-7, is DGGITQSPKYLFRKEGQNVTLSCEQNLNHDAMYWYRQDPGQGLRLIYYSQIVNDFQKGDIAEGYSVSREKKESFPLTVTSAQKNPTAFYLCASSIGSQWGSYEQYFGPGTRLTVT.

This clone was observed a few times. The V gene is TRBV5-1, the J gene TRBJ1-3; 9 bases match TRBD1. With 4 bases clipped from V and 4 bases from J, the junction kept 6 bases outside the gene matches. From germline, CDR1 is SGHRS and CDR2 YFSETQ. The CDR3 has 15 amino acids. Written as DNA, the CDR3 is TGCGCCAGCAGCCCGACAGGGGGGGACGGAAACACCATATATTTT. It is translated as CASSPTGGDGNTIYF.

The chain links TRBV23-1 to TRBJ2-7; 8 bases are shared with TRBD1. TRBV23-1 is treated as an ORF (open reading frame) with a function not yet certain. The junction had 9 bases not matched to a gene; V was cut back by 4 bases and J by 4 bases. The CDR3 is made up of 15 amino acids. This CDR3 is CASSRLDRVRYEQYF. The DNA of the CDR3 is TGCGCCAGCAGTCGATTGGACAGGGTGAGATACGAGCAGTACTTC.

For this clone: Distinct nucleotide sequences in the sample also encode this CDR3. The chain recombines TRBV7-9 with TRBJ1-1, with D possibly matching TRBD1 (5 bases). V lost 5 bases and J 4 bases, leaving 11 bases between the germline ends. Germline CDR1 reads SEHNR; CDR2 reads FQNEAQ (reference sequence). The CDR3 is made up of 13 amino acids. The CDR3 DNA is TGTGCCAGCAGCCTGGGGCCATCCACTGAAGCTTTCTTT. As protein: CASSLGPSTEAFF.

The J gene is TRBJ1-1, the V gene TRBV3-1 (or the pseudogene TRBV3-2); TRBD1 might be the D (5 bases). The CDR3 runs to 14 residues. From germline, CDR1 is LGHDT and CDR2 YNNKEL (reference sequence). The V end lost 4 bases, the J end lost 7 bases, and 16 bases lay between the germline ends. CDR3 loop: CASSLGPPGGEAFF. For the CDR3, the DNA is TGTGCCAGCAGCCTGGGACCCCCCGGCGGTGAAGCTTTCTTT.

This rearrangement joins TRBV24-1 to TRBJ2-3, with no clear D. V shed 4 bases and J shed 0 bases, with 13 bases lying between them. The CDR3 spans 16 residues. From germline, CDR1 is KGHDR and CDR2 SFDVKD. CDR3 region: CATSDSTRASTDTQYF. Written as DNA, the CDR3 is TGTGCCACCAGTGACAGCACCCGGGCTAGCACAGATACGCAGTATTTT.

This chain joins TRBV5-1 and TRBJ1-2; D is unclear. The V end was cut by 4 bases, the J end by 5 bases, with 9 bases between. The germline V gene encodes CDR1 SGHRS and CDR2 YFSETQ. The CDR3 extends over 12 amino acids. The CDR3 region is CASSLDQYGYTF. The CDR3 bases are TGCGCCAGCAGCCTGGACCAGTATGGCTACACCTTC.